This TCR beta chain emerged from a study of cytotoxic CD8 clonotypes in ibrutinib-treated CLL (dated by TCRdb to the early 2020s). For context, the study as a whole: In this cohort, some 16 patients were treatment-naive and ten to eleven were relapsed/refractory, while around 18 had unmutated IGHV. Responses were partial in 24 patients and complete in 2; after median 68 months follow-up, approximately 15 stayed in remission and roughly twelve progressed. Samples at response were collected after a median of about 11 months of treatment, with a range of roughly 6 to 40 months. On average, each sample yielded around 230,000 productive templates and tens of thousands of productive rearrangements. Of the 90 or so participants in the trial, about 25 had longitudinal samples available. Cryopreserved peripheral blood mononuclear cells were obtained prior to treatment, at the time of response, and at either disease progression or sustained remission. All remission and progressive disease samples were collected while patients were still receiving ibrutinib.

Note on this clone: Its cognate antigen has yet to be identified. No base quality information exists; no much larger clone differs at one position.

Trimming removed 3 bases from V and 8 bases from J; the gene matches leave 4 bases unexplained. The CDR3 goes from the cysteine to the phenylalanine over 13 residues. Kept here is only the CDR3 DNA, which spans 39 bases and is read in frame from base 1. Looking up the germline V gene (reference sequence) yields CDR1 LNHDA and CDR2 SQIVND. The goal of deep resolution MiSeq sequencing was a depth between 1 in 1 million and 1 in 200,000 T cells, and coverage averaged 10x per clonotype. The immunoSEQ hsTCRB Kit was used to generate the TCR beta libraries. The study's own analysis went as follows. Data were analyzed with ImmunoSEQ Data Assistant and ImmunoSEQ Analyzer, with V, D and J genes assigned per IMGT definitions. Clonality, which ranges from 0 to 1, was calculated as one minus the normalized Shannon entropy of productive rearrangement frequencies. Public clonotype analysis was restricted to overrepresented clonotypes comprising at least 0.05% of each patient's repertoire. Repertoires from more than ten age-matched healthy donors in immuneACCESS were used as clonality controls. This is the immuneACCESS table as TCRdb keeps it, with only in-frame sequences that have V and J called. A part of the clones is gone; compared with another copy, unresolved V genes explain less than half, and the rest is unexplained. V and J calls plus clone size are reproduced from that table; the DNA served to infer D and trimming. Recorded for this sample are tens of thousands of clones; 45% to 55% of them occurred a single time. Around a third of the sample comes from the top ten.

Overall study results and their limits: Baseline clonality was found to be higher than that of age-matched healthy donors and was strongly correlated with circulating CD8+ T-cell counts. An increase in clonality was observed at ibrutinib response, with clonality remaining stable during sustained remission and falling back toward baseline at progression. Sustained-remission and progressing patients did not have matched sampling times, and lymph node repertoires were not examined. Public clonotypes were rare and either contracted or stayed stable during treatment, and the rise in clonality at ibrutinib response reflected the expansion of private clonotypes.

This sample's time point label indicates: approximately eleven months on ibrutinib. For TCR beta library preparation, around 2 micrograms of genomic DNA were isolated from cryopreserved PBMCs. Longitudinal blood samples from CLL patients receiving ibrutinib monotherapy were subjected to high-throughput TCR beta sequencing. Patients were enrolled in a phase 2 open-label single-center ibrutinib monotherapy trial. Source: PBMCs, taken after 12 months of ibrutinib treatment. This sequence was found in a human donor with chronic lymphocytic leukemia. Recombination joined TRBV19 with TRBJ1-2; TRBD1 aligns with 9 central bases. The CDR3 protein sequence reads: CASSIGQGLGYTF. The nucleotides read TGTGCCAGTAGTATCGGACAGGGGTTGGGCTACACCTTC. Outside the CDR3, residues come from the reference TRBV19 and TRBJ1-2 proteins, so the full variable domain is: DGGITQSPKYLFRKEGQNVTLSCEQNLNHDAMYWYRQDPGQGLRLIYYSQIVNDFQKGDIAEGYSVSREKKESFPLTVTSAQKNPTAFYLCASSIGQGLGYTFGSGTRLTVV.